The T cell receptor (beta chain) described here comes from a study of cytotoxic CD8 clonotypes in ibrutinib-treated CLL. Study-level results: Contraction or stability on treatment was seen for public clonotypes, which were uncommon.

The protocol was immunoSEQ multiplex PCR, while the TCRdb copy is restricted to in-frame clones and leaves out a portion. The table lists hundreds of thousands of clones, 70% of them singletons. V was pared by 4 bases and J by 5 bases, with 7 bases of the junction left unmatched. Per the germline V gene, CDR1 is LGHNA and CDR2 is YNFKEQ. There are 16 residues in the CDR3. Concerning this clone: The antigen remains undetermined.

The J gene is TRBJ2-1, the V gene TRBV4-2; 11 bases are a match to TRBD2. The receptor was derived from a human donor with chronic lymphocytic leukemia. The sequences come from PBMCs, collected after 24 months of ibrutinib treatment. The DNA of the CDR3 is TGTGCCAGCAGCCGAACCGGGACTAGCGGTAACAATGAGCAGTTCTTC. It encodes CASSRTGTSGNNEQFF.